This T cell receptor (beta chain) was profiled in a study of cytomegalovirus exposure and HLA in healthy donors. With respect to this clone: Its antigen is not known.

The PCR was carried out with 60 Vbeta primers and 13 Jbeta primers. Data came from immunoSEQ multiplex PCR; TCRdb stores just in-frame clones and leaves some out. In the table there are roughly 120,000 clones, 60% to 75% of which are singletons. Germline assignment: CDR1 SGHRS and CDR2 YFSETQ. The CDR3 totals 15 residues. V lost 2 bases and J lost 4, with 12 bases in between. Regarding the study as a whole: With further analysis later on, most CMV-associated TCR beta chains appeared HLA-restricted. An analysis that was carried out later associated 16,000 or so TCR beta sequences with HLA alleles at 0.05 false discovery rate.

Sequenced sample: PBMCs. This sequence was found in a woman in her forties in good health and CMV-seropositive. The chain employs TRBV5-1 and TRBJ2-2, with a possible D match to TRBD1 (6 bases). The CDR3 loop is CASSFRGQPTGELFF. CDR3 DNA: TGCGCCAGCAGCTTTAGAGGACAGCCCACCGGGGAGCTGTTTTTT.